The clone carrying this TCR beta chain has ten or more counts. MiXCR, run by TCRdb on the 5' RACE reads, gives a single entry per CDR3 protein. The sample has roughly 150,000 distinct CDR3 sequences; 7.7% are singletons. This specimen belongs to a study of T cells after yellow fever vaccination. Germline V gene data show CDR1 as DFQATT and CDR2 as SNEGSKA (reference sequence). The ends lost 1 base at V and 9 bases at J; junction bases unmatched: 1. The CDR3 sequence is 12 residues long. The specimen was CD4+ T cells sorted from PBMCs, collected 5 days after the yellow fever booster vaccination. The chain joins TRBV20-1 to TRBJ2-1, with 9 bases identical to TRBD2. This clonotype was obtained from a man aged 25-45 years who received the YFV17D yellow fever vaccine. The chain's CDR3 is CSARALAGEQFF. CDR3 nucleotide sequence: TGCAGTGCTAGAGCACTAGCGGGTGAGCAGTTCTTC.